Below, 21 T cell receptor beta chains from the same sample are listed, as sequenced in a study of blood T cell repertoires in COVID-19. The method was immunoSEQ multiplex PCR; TCRdb's version includes in-frame clones alone and lacks a portion of them. This table has over 150,000 clones, about 83% appearing once. Sequencing was carried out using peripheral blood. Source of these receptors: a woman between 18 and 29 years old who had recovered from COVID-19.

The V and J genes are TRBV5-6 and TRBJ1-5, with D maybe TRBD1 (6 bases). CDR1 is SGHDT and CDR2 is YYEEEE in the germline V gene. V was clipped by 4 bases and J by 4 bases, with 21 bases between them. The CDR3 sequence is 17 residues long. CDR3 in amino acids: CASSLAAGAPLNQPQHF. CDR3 nucleotide sequence: TGTGCCAGCAGCCTGGCCGCAGGGGCCCCCCTGAATCAGCCCCAGCATTTT.

The rearrangement links TRBV2 to TRBJ2-2; weak D call: TRBD1 (7 bases). Trimming stripped 6 bases from V and 5 bases from J, with 19 bases between. Germline lookup yields CDR1 SNHLY and CDR2 FYNNEI. This CDR3 has 16 residues. CDR3 nucleotide sequence: TGTGCCAGCAGGGAGACAGGGACTTTGGGAACCGGGGAGCTGTTTTTT. Translating it yields CASRETGTLGTGELFF.

This clone has just one count. V usage is TRBV6-7 and J usage is TRBJ2-6, with a tentative D call TRBD2 (6 bases). TRBV6-7 is assigned to the ORF class and has an uncertain function. Trimming cost V 0 bases and J 2 bases, with 14 bases left between them. The CDR3 extends over 18 amino acids. The chain's CDR3 is CASSYSRDSRTGANVLTF. In DNA, the CDR3 is TGTGCCAGCAGTTACTCCCGGGACTCGAGAACTGGGGCCAACGTCCTGACTTTC.

This clone was counted only a few times. The V and J genes are TRBV10-3 and TRBJ1-2; D perhaps matches TRBD1 (6 bases). V gave up 0 bases and J gave up 8 bases, with 10 bases separating them. Germline CDR1 is ENHRY and CDR2 is SYGVKD. CDR3 length equals 13 residues. The CDR3 loop reads CAISESGARGYTF. In DNA form, the CDR3 reads TGTGCCATCAGTGAGTCGGGGGCGAGAGGCTACACCTTC.

CDR3 sequence reads: CAWSWPGSGNTIYF. DNA for the CDR3: TGTGCCTGGAGTTGGCCGGGCTCTGGAAACACCATATATTTT. The chain employs TRBV30 and TRBJ1-3; D is undetermined. The CDR3 contains 14 residues. Trimming left V 2 bases short and J 0 bases short, with 8 bases between. Germline V gene lookup returns CDR1 GTSNPN and CDR2 SVGIG (reference sequence).

The rearrangement uses TRBV27 and TRBJ2-1, with TRBD2 matching 7 bases. CDR1 is MNHEY and CDR2 is SMNVEV in the germline V gene (reference sequence). The length of the CDR3 is 16 residues. V lost 6 bases to trimming and J lost 7 bases; unmatched junction nucleotides: 15. The CDR3 is CASSPIWVRERNEQFF. The DNA for the CDR3 is TGTGCCAGCAGCCCGATATGGGTGCGGGAGCGGAATGAGCAGTTCTTC.

V is TRBV14 and J is TRBJ2-3; 15 bases agree with TRBD2. The germline V gene encodes CDR1 SGHDN and CDR2 FVKESK. This CDR3 contains 19 residues. The V gene end was trimmed by 0 bases and the J gene end by 3 bases; junction bases not matched to a gene: 7. The CDR3: CASSQDGGLAGGPTDTQYF. The CDR3 nucleotides are TGTGCCAGCAGCCAAGATGGAGGACTAGCGGGAGGGCCTACAGATACGCAGTATTTT.

The chain joins TRBV4-1 to TRBJ2-2; possibly TRBD1 for D (6 bases). Germline V CDR1 and CDR2: MGHRA, YSYEKL. Trimming left V 0 bases short and J 6 bases short, with 8 bases between. There are 14 residues in the CDR3. CDR3 DNA: TGCGCCAGCAGCCAAGAGAGGGGGTCCGGGGAGCTGTTTTTT. Protein product: CASSQERGSGELFF.

The chain joins TRBV19 to TRBJ2-2; 8 nucleotides line up with TRBD1. The V and J ends lost 5 bases and 6 bases, in that order; junction bases with no gene match: 5. The CDR3 length is 14 residues. CDR1 is LNHDA and CDR2 is SQIVND in the germline V gene (reference sequence). The CDR3 loop reads CASSLQTGAGELFF. In DNA form, the CDR3 reads TGTGCCAGTAGTCTACAGACAGGGGCCGGGGAGCTGTTTTTT. The whole variable domain, remainder taken from reference TRBV19 and TRBJ2-2, is DGGITQSPKYLFRKEGQNVTLSCEQNLNHDAMYWYRQDPGQGLRLIYYSQIVNDFQKGDIAEGYSVSREKKESFPLTVTSAQKNPTAFYLCASSLQTGAGELFFGEGSRLTVL.

V and J are TRBV27 and TRBJ1-1; D may be TRBD1 (5 bases). The CDR3 runs 14 residues. Germline-derived CDR1 and CDR2 are MNHEY and SMNVEV (reference sequence). Trimming cost V 8 bases and J 0 bases, with 13 bases left between them. For the CDR3, the DNA is TGTGCCAGCTTCCCAGGGTTTATGAACACTGAAGCTTTCTTT. Its protein product is CASFPGFMNTEAFF.

The rearrangement uses TRBV15 and TRBJ2-1; a possible D gene is TRBD2 (6 bases). The germline V and J ends were trimmed by 4 bases and 7 bases, with 14 bases remaining between them. Germline CDR1 is LNHNV and CDR2 is YYDKDF (reference sequence). The CDR3 is 14 amino acids. CDR3 region: CATSTGGRLNEQFF. Here the CDR3 DNA reads TGTGCCACCAGCACCGGGGGAAGGTTGAATGAGCAGTTCTTC.

The rearrangement links TRBV4-3 to TRBJ2-5; 8 bases line up with TRBD2. V lost 3 bases, J lost 5 bases, and 17 bases stayed unmatched. The germline CDR1 and CDR2 sequences are LGHNA and YSLEER. The CDR3 has 18 amino acids. This chain's CDR3 is CASSQASRLASQLETQYF. The CDR3 nucleotides are TGCGCCAGCAGCCAGGCTTCCCGACTAGCGTCCCAGTTGGAGACCCAGTACTTC.

This clone was seen just once. The J gene is TRBJ1-2, the V gene TRBV2; D uncertain. Germline CDR1 reads SNHLY; CDR2 reads FYNNEI. The V gene lost 8 bases and the J gene lost 4 bases, with 14 bases spanning the gap. There are 13 residues in the CDR3. Written as DNA, the CDR3 is TGTGCCAGCCTTTACACAGAATTCTATGGCTACACCTTC. Protein: CASLYTEFYGYTF.

The chain is built from TRBV5-1 and TRBJ2-1; 11 nucleotides align to TRBD1. The CDR3 sequence is 15 residues long. CDR1 and CDR2 from the germline V gene are SGHRS and YFSETQ. V lost 4 bases to trimming and J lost 7 bases; unmatched junction nucleotides: 7. Written as DNA, the CDR3 is TGCGCCAGCAGCACAGGACAGGGGGCGACAAATGAGCAGTTCTTC. Protein product: CASSTGQGATNEQFF.

This chain links TRBV7-2 with TRBJ2-5; D may be TRBD1 (6 bases). The CDR3 runs 15 residues. The germline V gene encodes CDR1 SGHTA and CDR2 FQGNSA. The V end was cut by 2 bases, the J end by 1 base, with 11 bases between. The CDR3 bases are TGTGCCAGCAGCTTATTCGGACAGTCCCAAGAGACCCAGTACTTC. This translates into CASSLFGQSQETQYF. Based on the CDR3 plus reference TRBV7-2 and TRBJ2-5, the full variable domain is GAGVSQSPSNKVTEKGKDVELRCDPISGHTALYWYRQSLGQGLEFLIYFQGNSAPDKSGLPSDRFSAERTGGSVSTLTIQRTQQEDSAVYLCASSLFGQSQETQYFGPGTRLLVL.

This chain uses TRBV11-2 with TRBJ2-5, with D maybe TRBD1 (5 bases). The V end lost 4 bases, the J end lost 2 bases, and 14 bases lay between the germline ends. The CDR3 totals 15 residues. Germline CDR1 and CDR2: SGHAT and FQNNGV. This chain's CDR3 is CASSSPTATQETQYF. In nucleotides, the CDR3 is TGTGCCAGCAGCTCCCCGACAGCCACTCAAGAGACCCAGTACTTC.

This chain links TRBV9 with TRBJ2-2; 10 bases are shared with TRBD1. The V gene's germline CDR1 is SGDLS and CDR2 YYNGEE. The ends lost 4 bases at V and 3 bases at J; junction bases unmatched: 6. CDR3 length: 16 residues. The CDR3 sequence: CASSSDRGQDTGELFF. CDR3 DNA: TGTGCCAGCAGCAGCGACAGGGGGCAGGACACCGGGGAGCTGTTTTTT.

CDR3 protein: CASSLDSMNTEAFF. The CDR3 DNA is TGTGCCAGCAGTTTGGACAGTATGAACACTGAAGCTTTCTTT. The rearrangement joins TRBV27 to TRBJ1-1; TRBD1 might be the D (6 bases). Looked up from germline, CDR1 is MNHEY and CDR2 is SMNVEV (reference sequence). Trimming cost V 3 bases and J 0 bases, with 8 bases left between them. The CDR3 has 14 residues.

This chain links TRBV19 with TRBJ2-1; 9 bases align to TRBD2. V dropped 4 bases and J dropped 3; count of bases not matched to a gene: 13. The CDR3 totals 18 residues. Germline V gene lookup returns CDR1 LNHDA and CDR2 SQIVND (reference sequence). CDR3 DNA sequence: TGTGCCAGTAGTAAATCCGGGTCGCGGCGGGAGGGCTACAATGAGCAGTTCTTC. The encoded protein is CASSKSGSRREGYNEQFF.

This clone was seen just once. This rearrangement joins TRBV21-1 to TRBJ2-1; the table assigns TRBD2, which was not confirmed against the DNA. TRBV21-1 is a pseudogene segment. The CDR3 runs 15 residues. For the CDR3, the DNA is TGTGCCAGCAGCAAAGGGAGGTGCCTGCAATATGAGCAGTTCTTC. Amino acids: CASSKGRCLQYEQFF.

The V and J genes are TRBV7-3 and TRBJ1-2, with D hard to call. There are 13 residues in the CDR3. Trimming pared 5 bases from V and 6 bases from J, leaving 13 bases between. The germline gives CDR1 SGHTA, CDR2 FQGTGA. The CDR3 sequence is CASSLAHLNGYTF. CDR3 in DNA: TGTGCCAGCAGCCTGGCCCACCTTAATGGCTACACCTTC. Full variable domain (missing parts from reference TRBV7-3 and TRBJ1-2): GAGVSQTPSNKVTEKGKYVELRCDPISGHTALYWYRQSLGQGPEFLIYFQGTGAADDSGLPNDRFFAVRPEGSVSTLKIQRTERGDSAVYLCASSLAHLNGYTFGSGTRLTVV.